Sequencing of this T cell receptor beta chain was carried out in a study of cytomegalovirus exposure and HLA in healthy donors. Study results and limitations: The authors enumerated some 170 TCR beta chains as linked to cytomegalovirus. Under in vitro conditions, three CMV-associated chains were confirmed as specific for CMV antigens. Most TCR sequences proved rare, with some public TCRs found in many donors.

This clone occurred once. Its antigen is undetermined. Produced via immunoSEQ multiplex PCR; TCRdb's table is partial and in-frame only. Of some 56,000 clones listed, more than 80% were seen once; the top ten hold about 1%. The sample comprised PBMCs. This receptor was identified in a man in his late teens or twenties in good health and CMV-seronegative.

CDR3 region: CASSPTGEWADTQYF. For the CDR3, the DNA is TGTGCCAGCAGTCCTACAGGGGAGTGGGCAGATACGCAGTATTTT. This chain links TRBV6-6 with TRBJ2-3; 7 bases match TRBD1. CDR3 length: 15 residues. Germline CDR1 is MNHNY and CDR2 is SVGAGI (reference sequence). The V and J ends lost 5 bases and 4 bases, in that order; junction bases with no gene match: 9.